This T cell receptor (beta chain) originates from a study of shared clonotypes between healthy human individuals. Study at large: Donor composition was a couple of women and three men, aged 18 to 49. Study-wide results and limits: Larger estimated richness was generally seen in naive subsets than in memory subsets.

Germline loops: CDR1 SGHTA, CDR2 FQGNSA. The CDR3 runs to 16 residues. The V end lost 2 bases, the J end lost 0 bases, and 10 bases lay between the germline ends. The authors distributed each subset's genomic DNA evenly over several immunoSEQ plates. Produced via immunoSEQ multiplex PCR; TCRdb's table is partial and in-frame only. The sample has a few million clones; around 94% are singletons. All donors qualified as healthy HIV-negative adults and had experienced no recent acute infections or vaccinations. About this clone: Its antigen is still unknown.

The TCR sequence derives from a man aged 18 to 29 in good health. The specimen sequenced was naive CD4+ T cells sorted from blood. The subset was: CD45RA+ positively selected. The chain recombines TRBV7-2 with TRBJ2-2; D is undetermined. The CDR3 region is CASSLYRQSNTGELFF. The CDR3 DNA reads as TGTGCCAGCAGCTTATATCGGCAATCGAACACCGGGGAGCTGTTTTTT.